This entry is about one TCR beta chain. Its antigen target is currently unknown. No clone much larger than this one lies a single base away; base qualities are absent. This record comes from a study of blood T cells in healthy people across ages (dated by TCRdb to the mid-2010s). Some background on the complete study: In model experiments, template switching captured roughly one uniquely barcoded TCR beta cDNA molecule for every two T cells. The study measured age-related changes in TCR beta repertoire diversity using deep sequencing normalized with unique cDNA molecular identifiers. The donors were divided into four age groups: young (average around 17 years), middle-aged (approximately 42), aged (approximately 62) and long-lived (roughly 82). To avoid experimental bias, donors of different ages were randomly spread across the sequencing lanes. The study analyzed two additional independent replicas of 1 million unique cDNA reads from the same blood draw for two donors, one aged 18 to 30 and one aged 80 or older. Beyond this particular receptor, the publication reports: Since profiling was done on bulk unsorted PBMCs, naive and antigen-experienced compartments could not be conclusively compared. Observed TCR beta diversity per million T cells fell roughly linearly with age, and a significant reduction was already apparent by age roughly 40. The long-lived group showed more naive CD4+ T cells, fewer expanded clones and increased TCR diversity than the aged group, suggesting age selection. Observed TCR beta diversity correlated strongly with the percentage of naive T cells measured by flow cytometry. Donor CMV infection status was unknown, potentially confounding age-related changes in expanded clonotypes. Estimates of total diversity based on one million sequenced T cells were regarded as lower bounds and as underestimates.

Receptor libraries were prepared by 5' RACE. Sequencer: Illumina HiSeq 2500. The second PCR ran for about 6 to 12 cycles and used a J-beta primer mix along with a sample-barcoded 5' primer. A template-switch 5' adaptor carrying 12 random nucleotides introduced a unique molecular identifier onto each TCR beta cDNA molecule. At least 2.5 million CDR3-containing paired-end reads were obtained from each sample. First-strand cDNA synthesis was performed from all RNA using the Mint cDNA synthesis kit, with priming by a TRBC-specific oligonucleotide. Following uracil-DNA glycosylase treatment, all cDNA underwent a first 18-cycle PCR with the universal primers M1SS and BC2_uni_R. Per the source publication's procedure: For normalization, 1 million high-quality reads, each with a distinct molecular identifier, were randomly selected from each sample. Instead of being binned into consensus sequences, reads that shared molecular identifiers were thrown out. MiTCR, set to a Q25 quality threshold and the strictest error-elimination algorithm, was used for CDR3 identification, clonotype clustering and error correction. A nonparametric unseen species model with Euler transformation was used to estimate a lower bound on total TCR beta diversity. TCRdb reprocessed the public reads (quality trimming at Q25 with fastp, clone calling with MiXCR) and kept in-frame beta chains. CDR3 protein duplicates are merged, each entry listing the most common genes and DNA. These V and J calls rely on TCRdb rather than the paper's analysis. The sample table shows about 1.4 million distinct CDR3 sequences, and around 55% are seen once. The top ten hold over 6.5% of the sample.

Systemically healthy Caucasian individuals from Russia, roughly 40 in total and aged roughly 6 to 95 years, were included as donors. Around 10 milliliters of peripheral blood were drawn from each donor into EDTA-treated Vacutainer tubes. Ficoll-Paque density-gradient centrifugation was used to isolate PBMCs, with at least 6.5 million obtained per sample. Total RNA was extracted from PBMCs with Trizol reagent, with at least 5.5 micrograms obtained per sample. For every donor, an aliquot of PBMCs went through flow cytometry to measure the percentages of naive CD45RAhigh/CD27high T cells. The receptor's source is a man between 18 and 29 years old in good health. The sample taken for sequencing was blood.

CDR3 protein: CASSLSLGTVGYTF. The nucleotide sequence is given as TGTGCCAGCAGTTTATCTTTGGGGACCGTCGGCTACACCTTC. The chain uses TRBV27 and TRBJ1-2, with TRBD1 as a weak D call on 5 bases. From its cysteine to its phenylalanine, the CDR3 spans 14 amino acids. Of all the DNA, just the CDR3 is kept, 42 bases in frame from base 1. The junction carries 13 bases between V and J, which are trimmed by 0 bases and 8 bases respectively. According to the germline V gene (reference sequence), CDR1 reads MNHEY and CDR2 reads SMNVEV.